This TCR beta chain is drawn from a study of blood T cell repertoires in COVID-19. Whole-study context: Specimens from acute and convalescent COVID-19 originated in the United States, Italy and Spain. In each case, the material was cDNA or gDNA derived from T cells, B-cell-depleted T cells, or PBMCs.

Germline lookup yields CDR1 SGDLS and CDR2 YYNGEE. V shed 0 bases and J 3 bases; nucleotides not matched to a gene: 0. This CDR3 has 14 amino acids. Of note for this clone: Other DNA sequences in this specimen translate into the identical CDR3.

Original processing notes: From reference gene primer amplification, estimates of nucleated cell counts were derived. Some clones are missing from TCRdb's copy, which holds only in-frame ones; the method was immunoSEQ multiplex PCR. V and J calls and clone size come straight from that table; D and trimming were deduced from the DNA. The sample has 250,000 to 300,000 clones, 88% seen once; the top ten hold around 0.91%. This TCR came from a woman aged 40 to 55 who had recovered from COVID-19. The sequencing input was peripheral blood. V is TRBV9 and J is TRBJ2-7, with 10 bases identical to TRBD2. The CDR3 DNA is TGTGCCAGCAGCGTAGGGACTAGCGGCTACGAGCAGTACTTC. Encoded protein: CASSVGTSGYEQYF.